This T cell receptor (beta chain) came from a study of vaccination effects on CD4 cells after COVID-19. Remarks on this clone: Its antigen remains unidentified.

ViraFEST expansion of antigen-specific CD4+ T cells with viral peptide pools preceded sequencing. Investigators separated out CD4+ T cells once around 10 days of culture had passed. Negative nucleocapsid antibody tests before and after vaccination confirmed no previous SARS-CoV-2 infection. After around 2.2 million PBMC were placed in each well, they were cultured with approximately 10 IU/ml IL-2 and roughly 10 ug/ml peptides. The CDR3 loop spans 16 amino acids. The germline V gene has CDR1 SEHNR and CDR2 FQNEAQ (reference sequence). V gave up 7 bases and J gave up 1 base, with 17 bases separating them. The table came from immunoSEQ multiplex PCR; TCRdb's copy has only in-frame clones and leaves some out. The sample has more than 35,000 clones, about three fifths seen once.

Sequencing was performed on CD4+ T cells from PBMCs cultured with HCoV-OC43 spike peptides, taken before COVID-19 vaccination. The sample's subset: HCoV-OC43 spike overlapping peptide pool stimulation. The chain joins TRBV7-9 to TRBJ2-1; D possibly uses TRBD1 or TRBD2 (6 bases each). The TCR sequence derives from a human donor who received a COVID-19 vaccine. CDR3 sequence reads: CASTDTGGLSYNEQFF. CDR3 nucleotides: TGTGCCAGCACCGATACCGGGGGCCTTTCCTACAATGAGCAGTTCTTC.